This is a list of T cell receptor beta chains from one sample in a study of blood T cell repertoires in COVID-19. The data were produced by immunoSEQ multiplex PCR, yet TCRdb's version contains in-frame clones alone and is incomplete. The repertoire holds 350,000 to 400,000 clones, with around 88% as singletons. Sequencing used peripheral blood. These receptor sequences come from a woman aged 55-75 years with COVID-19, enrolled during active disease. Each CDR3 is given with its conserved first and last residue. A D gene is named only where the DNA matches it firmly. Clone size is shown for a subset of rows, as once, few, many or a class of expanded clone.

D: -; size: -; V: TRBV19; length: 14; J: TRBJ1-4; CDR3: CASRQDRTNEKLFF; DNA: TGTGCCAGTAGGCAGGACAGAACTAATGAAAAACTGTTTTTT
D: -; size: -; V: TRBV5-1; length: 13; J: TRBJ2-5; CDR3: CASSPPGKETQYF; DNA: TGCGCCAGCAGCCCCCCGGGGAAAGAGACCCAGTACTTC
D: -; size: once; V: TRBV6-5; length: 13; J: TRBJ2-1; CDR3: CASSYSTDLEQFF; DNA: TGTGCCAGCAGTTACTCGACAGATCTCGAGCAGTTCTTC
D: -; size: -; V: TRBV3-1/TRBV3-2; length: 15; J: TRBJ1-2; CDR3: CASSQELALTSGYTF; DNA: TGTGCCAGCAGCCAAGAGCTTGCGCTCACCTCCGGCTACACCTTC
D: TRBD2; size: -; V: TRBV30; length: 15; J: TRBJ2-2; CDR3: CAWSVAAGGTGELFF; DNA: TGTGCCTGGAGTGTAGCGGCGGGGGGAACCGGGGAGCTGTTTTTT
D: -; size: -; V: TRBV5-5; length: 14; J: TRBJ2-7; CDR3: CASSSRQSTYEQYF; DNA: TGTGCCAGCAGTTCGCGACAGTCTACCTACGAGCAGTACTTC
D: -; size: -; V: TRBV4-1; length: 12; J: TRBJ1-1; CDR3: CASSTQRTEAFF; DNA: TGCGCCAGCAGCACCCAGAGGACTGAAGCTTTCTTT
D: TRBD1; size: once; V: TRBV14; length: 15; J: TRBJ1-5; CDR3: CATVTGGGGNQPQHF; DNA: TGTGCCACCGTGACAGGGGGCGGGGGCAATCAGCCCCAGCATTTT
D: TRBD2; size: -; V: TRBV5-1; length: 16; J: TRBJ2-3; CDR3: CASSGTLAGGTDTQYF; DNA: TGCGCCAGCAGCGGTACCTTAGCGGGGGGCACAGATACGCAGTATTTT
D: -; size: -; V: TRBV7-8; length: 17; J: TRBJ2-1; CDR3: CASSLGARVSSYNEQFF; DNA: TGTGCCAGCAGCTTAGGAGCGCGAGTAAGCTCCTACAATGAGCAGTTCTTC
D: TRBD1; size: -; V: TRBV12-5; length: 17; J: TRBJ2-3; CDR3: CASGWTRTGGAPDTQYF; DNA: TGTGCTAGTGGTTGGACTAGGACAGGGGGCGCCCCAGATACGCAGTATTTT
D: TRBD1; size: -; V: TRBV29-1; length: 16; J: TRBJ1-5; CDR3: CSVLGQGTSSNQPQHF; DNA: TGCAGCGTTTTGGGACAGGGGACGAGTAGCAATCAGCCCCAGCATTTT
D: -; size: -; V: TRBV12-3/TRBV12-4; length: 12; J: TRBJ1-1; CDR3: CASSFGGGEAFF; DNA: TGTGCCAGCAGTTTTGGAGGCGGTGAAGCTTTCTTT
D: -; size: -; V: TRBV2; length: 15; J: TRBJ2-3; CDR3: CASSGQTSGTDTQYF; DNA: TGTGCCAGCAGTGGGCAGACCAGCGGCACAGATACGCAGTATTTT
D: TRBD2; size: -; V: TRBV7-9; length: 20; J: TRBJ2-2; CDR3: CASSTDFSGGIERGTGELFF; DNA: TGTGCCAGCAGCACCGACTTTAGCGGGGGGATTGAAAGGGGCACCGGGGAGCTGTTTTTT
D: -; size: -; V: TRBV6-5; length: 15; J: TRBJ1-5; CDR3: CASSYSGGIGQPQHF; DNA: TGTGCCAGCAGTTACTCGGGGGGAATTGGACAGCCCCAGCATTTT
D: -; size: once; V: TRBV30; length: 11; J: TRBJ1-2; CDR3: CAWSPLYGYTF; DNA: TGTGCCTGGAGTCCCCTCTATGGCTACACCTTC
D: TRBD2; size: few; V: TRBV7-2; length: 16; J: TRBJ2-1; CDR3: CASSSRTSGNYNEQFF; DNA: TGTGCCAGCAGCAGTCGGACTAGCGGAAACTACAATGAGCAGTTCTTC
D: TRBD1; size: -; V: TRBV9; length: 15; J: TRBJ1-2; CDR3: CASSDSTGDNYGYTF; DNA: TGTGCCAGCAGCGACTCGACAGGGGATAACTATGGCTACACCTTC
D: -; size: once; V: TRBV12-3/TRBV12-4; length: 11; J: TRBJ1-2; CDR3: CAIREGYGYTF; DNA: TGTGCCATCCGGGAGGGCTATGGCTACACCTTC
D: TRBD1; size: -; V: TRBV2; length: 13; J: TRBJ2-7; CDR3: CASSGQGTHEQYF; DNA: TGTGCCAGCAGCGGACAGGGGACCCACGAGCAGTACTTC
D: -; size: -; V: TRBV7-9; length: 15; J: TRBJ1-1; CDR3: CASSLAQGRNTEAFF; DNA: TGTGCCAGCAGCTTAGCCCAGGGGAGGAACACTGAAGCTTTCTTT
D: -; size: -; V: TRBV7-6; length: 13; J: TRBJ2-5; CDR3: CASSLGAQETQYF; DNA: TGTGCCAGCAGCTTGGGGGCACAGGAGACCCAGTACTTC
D: -; size: -; V: TRBV3-1/TRBV3-2; length: 13; J: TRBJ1-2; CDR3: CASSQERRGGYTF; DNA: TGTGCCAGCAGCCAAGAGCGCAGGGGTGGCTACACCTTC
D: TRBD1; size: -; V: TRBV5-1; length: 16; J: TRBJ1-1; CDR3: CASSRVAGGVNTEAFF; DNA: TGCGCCAGCAGCCGAGTCGCAGGGGGCGTGAACACTGAAGCTTTCTTT
D: -; size: -; V: TRBV9; length: 13; J: TRBJ1-2; CDR3: CASSGTTGYGYTF; DNA: TGTGCCAGCAGCGGTACTACAGGGTATGGCTACACCTTC
D: -; size: once; V: TRBV30; length: 12; J: TRBJ1-2; CDR3: CAWSVRGNGYTF; DNA: TGTGCCTGGAGTGTACGAGGGAACGGCTACACCTTC
D: -; size: few; V: TRBV18; length: 17; J: TRBJ2-5; CDR3: CASSPTERWGLKETQYF; DNA: TGTGCCAGCTCACCAACGGAGCGGTGGGGTCTCAAAGAGACCCAGTACTTC
D: -; size: -; V: TRBV6-2/TRBV6-3; length: 16; J: TRBJ1-5; CDR3: CASSYPGQRFNQPQHF; DNA: TGTGCCAGCAGTTACCCCGGACAGCGATTCAATCAGCCCCAGCATTTT
D: TRBD1; size: -; V: TRBV30; length: 14; J: TRBJ1-2; CDR3: CAWSVKGANRGYTF; DNA: TGTGCCTGGAGTGTAAAGGGGGCGAACCGGGGCTACACCTTC
D: TRBD1; size: -; V: TRBV10-3; length: 16; J: TRBJ2-1; CDR3: CAISDSGTGRRSEQFF; DNA: TGTGCCATCAGTGACTCCGGGACAGGGAGGAGGAGTGAGCAGTTCTTC
D: TRBD2; size: few; V: TRBV5-1; length: 15; J: TRBJ2-3; CDR3: CANSGGGAETDTQYF; DNA: TGCGCCAACTCCGGGGGGGGCGCGGAAACAGATACGCAGTATTTT
D: -; size: -; V: TRBV5-5; length: 16; J: TRBJ2-7; CDR3: CASSLAGHRSSYEQYF; DNA: TGTGCCAGCAGCTTGGCGGGACATCGGAGCTCCTACGAGCAGTACTTC
D: -; size: -; V: TRBV2; length: 16; J: TRBJ1-5; CDR3: CASSWRDPWSNQPQHF; DNA: TGTGCCAGCAGTTGGCGGGACCCATGGAGCAATCAGCCCCAGCATTTT
D: TRBD2; size: -; V: TRBV14; length: 16; J: TRBJ2-3; CDR3: CASSQGIAGARDTQYF; DNA: TGTGCCAGCAGCCAAGGGATAGCGGGGGCCCGAGATACGCAGTATTTT
D: -; size: -; V: TRBV7-2; length: 16; J: TRBJ1-6; CDR3: CASSLSGVRGNSPLHF; DNA: TGTGCCAGCAGCTTATCGGGGGTACGGGGGAATTCACCCCTCCACTTT
D: -; size: -; V: TRBV29-1; length: 14; J: TRBJ1-5; CDR3: CSVDQVDSNQPQHF; DNA: TGCAGCGTTGATCAGGTCGATAGCAATCAGCCCCAGCATTTT
D: TRBD1; size: -; V: TRBV18; length: 15; J: TRBJ2-5; CDR3: CASSPRTGMEETQYF; DNA: TGTGCCAGCTCACCGCGGACAGGGATGGAAGAGACCCAGTACTTC
D: -; size: -; V: TRBV27; length: 13; J: TRBJ2-5; CDR3: CASSFKGRVTQYF; DNA: TGTGCCAGCAGTTTCAAGGGGCGAGTGACCCAGTACTTC
D: -; size: -; V: TRBV15; length: 14; J: TRBJ1-4; CDR3: CATSRGAGFEKLFF; DNA: TGTGCCACCAGCAGAGGGGCGGGGTTTGAAAAACTGTTTTTT